The 22 T cell receptor beta chains in this list originate from one sample, sequenced in a study of CD8 T cells in Susac syndrome. Reverse transcription of roughly 0.5 to 1 ug RNA was performed with random hexamers. Via MiXCR, TCRdb re-called the immunoSEQ multiplex PCR reads, giving one row per CDR3 protein. The repertoire holds about 94,000 distinct CDR3 sequences, with 85% to 95% as singletons. Material: CD4+ T cells from PBMCs. Receptors originate from a human donor with Susac syndrome.

V and J are TRBV29-1 and TRBJ2-6; 11 nucleotides match TRBD1. CDR3 length: 15 amino acids. J was trimmed by 0 bases and V by 6 bases; bases with no gene match: 1. Germline-derived CDR1 and CDR2 are SQVTM and ANQGSEA. The chain's CDR3 is CSVGQGVSGANVLTF. Here the CDR3 DNA reads TGCAGCGTGGGACAGGGGGTCTCTGGGGCCAACGTCCTGACTTTC.

The chain joins TRBV7-9 to TRBJ2-5; 9 bases line up with TRBD1. This CDR3 contains 15 residues. V gave up 5 bases and J gave up 5 bases; unmatched junction bases: 9. The V gene's germline CDR1 is SEHNR and CDR2 FQNEAQ (reference sequence). This CDR3 is CASSSPGQGGETQYF. The CDR3 region has the DNA TGTGCCAGCAGCAGCCCGGGACAGGGAGGGGAGACCCAGTACTTC.

The chain has TRBV7-9 and TRBJ2-7, with D hard to call. Trimming cost V 6 bases and J 3 bases, with 6 bases left between them. The germline gives CDR1 SEHNR, CDR2 FQNEAQ (reference sequence). This CDR3 has 11 residues. The CDR3 region has the DNA TGTGCCAGCAGTTCCTACTACGAGCAGTACTTC. Its translation is CASSSYYEQYF. Filled out from reference TRBV7-9 and TRBJ2-7, the complete variable domain reads DTGVSQNPRHKITKRGQNVTFRCDPISEHNRLYWYRQTLGQGPEFLTYFQNEAQLEKSRLLSDRFSAERPKGSFSTLEIQRTEQGDSAMYLCASSSYYEQYFGPGTRLTVT.

V and J are TRBV19 and TRBJ2-5; D may be TRBD1 or TRBD2 (5 bases each). The CDR3 extends over 13 amino acids. CDR1 is LNHDA and CDR2 is SQIVND in the germline V gene (reference sequence). Trimming shortened V by 6 bases and J by 2 bases, and 10 bases separated the two germline ends. The CDR3 nucleotides are TGTGCCAGTAGCCAGGGACCGCAAGAGACCCAGTACTTC. Translation gives CASSQGPQETQYF.

This clonotype was seen just once. The gene calls are TRBV5-1 and TRBJ2-3; D ambiguous. Germline V gene lookup returns CDR1 SGHRS and CDR2 YFSETQ. The CDR3 totals 15 residues. V was pared by 0 bases and J by 6 bases, with 14 bases between. CDR3 amino acids: CASSLGGLEADTQYF. DNA for the CDR3: TGCGCCAGCAGCTTGGGAGGTCTTGAGGCGGATACGCAGTATTTT.

This clonotype showed up just once. The chain carries TRBV15 and TRBJ2-5, with TRBD1 as a possible D gene (5 bases). CDR1 and CDR2 (germline): LNHNV, YYDKDF (reference sequence). V was cut by 0 bases and J by 4 bases, with 6 bases left in between. CDR3 length: 13 residues. The CDR3 loop is CATSRDRGETQYF. The CDR3 DNA follows: TGTGCCACCAGCAGAGATAGGGGAGAGACCCAGTACTTC.

The V and J genes are TRBV16 and TRBJ2-6; D may be TRBD2 (5 bases). Germline CDR1 KGHSY, CDR2 FQNENV. Between the trimmed V and J ends, which lost 2 bases and 0 bases, there was a span of 5 bases. This CDR3 region has 15 residues. The CDR3 DNA reads TGTGCCAGCAGCCAAAGCGGCTCTGGGGCCAACGTCCTGACTTTC. Translated, it gives CASSQSGSGANVLTF.

V usage is TRBV27 and J usage is TRBJ1-1, with D perhaps TRBD1 (6 bases). The germline V gene encodes CDR1 MNHEY and CDR2 SMNVEV (reference sequence). V was shortened by 5 bases and J by 1 base, with 14 bases between the two germline ends. The CDR3 length is 15 residues. CDR3 DNA: TGTGCCAGCAGTCCAGGGGACTTACGGAACACTGAAGCTTTCTTT. The encoded protein is CASSPGDLRNTEAFF.

The chain combines TRBV6-2 or TRBV6-3 with TRBJ2-5; the D gene is possibly TRBD1 (6 bases). Germline V CDR1 and CDR2: MNHEY, SVGEGT. V shed 6 bases and J shed 2 bases, with 13 bases lying between them. The CDR3 extends over 14 amino acids. The CDR3 DNA reads TGTGCCAGCAGATTAACAGGGAATCAAGAGACCCAGTACTTC. This translates into CASRLTGNQETQYF.

V usage is TRBV5-4 and J usage is TRBJ2-7; D is possibly TRBD2 (5 bases). Germline CDR1 reads SGHNT; CDR2 reads YYREEE (reference sequence). This CDR3 region has 14 residues. The germline V and J ends were trimmed by 0 bases and 1 base, with 8 bases remaining between them. The CDR3 nucleotides are TGTGCCAGCAGCTTGGATGCGGGTTCCTACGAGCAGTACTTC. This translates into CASSLDAGSYEQYF.

The genes are TRBV5-1 and TRBJ1-1; TRBD1 matches at 7 bases. V trimming: 6 bases; J trimming: 5 bases; junction bases outside the gene matches: 10. Germline V gene sequence: CDR1 SGHRS, CDR2 YFSETQ. This CDR3 is built from 14 residues. This CDR3 reads CASTTGTLRTEAFF. The DNA for the CDR3 is TGCGCCAGCACGACAGGGACCCTGAGAACTGAAGCTTTCTTT.

CDR3 sequence (DNA): TGTGCCAGCAGTTTATCATACAGGGGCTACGAGCAGTACTTC. As protein: CASSLSYRGYEQYF. V and J are TRBV27 and TRBJ2-7; 7 bases match TRBD1. V dropped 0 bases and J dropped 3; count of bases not matched to a gene: 2. Germline-derived CDR1 and CDR2 are MNHEY and SMNVEV (reference sequence). The CDR3 runs 14 residues.

V gene TRBV3-1 combines with J gene TRBJ2-1; D unresolved. From germline, CDR1 is LGHDT and CDR2 YNNKEL (reference sequence). V lost 4 bases to trimming and J lost 5 bases, with 18 bases between them. The CDR3 contains 16 residues. CDR3 sequence reads: CASSPDLFRDNNEQFF. Written as DNA, the CDR3 is TGTGCCAGCAGCCCTGATCTATTTCGAGATAACAATGAGCAGTTCTTC.

The rearrangement joins TRBV6-6 to TRBJ2-5, with 7 bases identical to TRBD1. The length of the CDR3 is 14 residues. Trimming at V came to 4 bases and at J to 2 bases, leaving 4 bases not matched to a gene. CDR1 is MNHNY and CDR2 is SVGAGI in the germline V gene (reference sequence). The CDR3 DNA reads TGTGCCAGCAGTTTGGGACAGCCTCAAGAGACCCAGTACTTC. It translates to CASSLGQPQETQYF.

The chain couples TRBV27 to TRBJ1-2; D is possibly TRBD1 (6 bases). The CDR3 has 16 amino acids. V was shortened by 1 base and J by 5 bases, with 17 bases between the two germline ends. Germline V gene data show CDR1 as MNHEY and CDR2 as SMNVEV (reference sequence). CDR3 in amino acids: CASSLFASRGGYGYTF. CDR3 in DNA: TGTGCCAGCAGTTTATTCGCTTCAAGGGGGGGGTATGGCTACACCTTC.

Here the CDR3 reads CASSYRAGGLRGTDTQYF. As DNA, the CDR3 is TGTGCCAGCAGCTACAGAGCGGGGGGGCTGAGGGGCACAGATACGCAGTATTTT. The chain combines TRBV11-3 with TRBJ2-3; TRBD2 matches at 10 bases. J gave up 1 base and V 4 bases, and 11 bases lay outside the gene matches. This CDR3 contains 18 residues. Germline V gene data show CDR1 as SGHNT and CDR2 as YENEEA.

The chain couples TRBV19 to TRBJ2-1; D is possibly TRBD1 or TRBD2 (6 bases each). Per germline, CDR1 LNHDA and CDR2 SQIVND (reference sequence). The CDR3 contains 14 residues. V gave up 7 bases and J gave up 10 bases, with 20 bases separating them. The CDR3 DNA sequence: TGTGCCAGTATCTCCCGGGGGCCAAACAGGGAGCAGTTCTTC. This translates into CASISRGPNREQFF.

CDR3 protein: CSASAGGPFEQYF. The CDR3 DNA reads as TGCAGTGCTAGTGCAGGGGGCCCCTTCGAGCAGTACTTC. The chain is built from TRBV20-1 and TRBJ2-7, with 8 bases matching TRBD1. Germline V CDR1 and CDR2: DFQATT, SNEGSKA (reference sequence). Trimming took 3 bases from V and 6 from J; bases not matched to a gene: 7. CDR3 size: 13 residues.

Only one count was recorded for this clonotype. The rearrangement links TRBV10-3 to TRBJ2-7, with 8 positions matching TRBD2. The CDR3 consists of 15 residues. The V gene end was trimmed by 0 bases and the J gene end by 7 bases; junction bases not matched to a gene: 8. Germline values: CDR1 ENHRY, CDR2 SYGVKD. The CDR3 bases are TGTGCCATCAGTGAGTCGCGGCTAGCGGGTACTGAGCAGTACTTC. Protein: CAISESRLAGTEQYF.

V gene TRBV20-1 combines with J gene TRBJ2-7; D unclear. The CDR3 spans 11 residues. The V gene's germline CDR1 is DFQATT and CDR2 SNEGSKA (reference sequence). Trimming left V 3 bases short and J 7 bases short, with 10 bases between. The CDR3, as DNA: TGCAGTGCTAGGGCAGGCCGGGAGCAGTACTTC. This encodes CSARAGREQYF.

The V gene is TRBV20-1, the J gene TRBJ2-5; the D is unclear. The CDR3 is made up of 13 amino acids. CDR1 and CDR2 (germline): DFQATT, SNEGSKA (reference sequence). The V gene lost 6 bases and the J gene lost 2 bases, with 13 bases spanning the gap. CDR3 in amino acids: CSAEIASQETQYF. CDR3 nucleotides: TGCAGTGCCGAAATAGCTTCACAAGAGACCCAGTACTTC.

The chain links TRBV6-2 or TRBV6-3 to TRBJ1-4; weak D call: TRBD1 (6 bases). Germline CDR1 MNHEY, CDR2 SVGEGT. Deletions cut 7 bases from V and 8 bases from J, with 8 bases between. The CDR3 runs to 11 residues. In DNA form, the CDR3 reads TGTGCCAGCAAGGGGGAAGAAAAACTGTTTTTT. It yields the protein CASKGEEKLFF.